A selection of T cell receptor beta chains follows, all from one sample in a study of shared clonotypes between healthy human individuals. Data came from immunoSEQ multiplex PCR; TCRdb stores just in-frame clones and leaves some out. The sample comprises about 1.1 million clones, 75% to 80% of which are singletons, and 0.55% to 0.7% rests with the top ten. Sequencing was done on a sample of memory CD4+ T cells from PBMCs. The receptors here all came from a man between 18 and 35 years old in good health. Some clones in this sample may be carry-over from other donors' samples. Both conserved end residues are part of each CDR3. A D gene is named only where the DNA matches it firmly. Size values are once, few and many counts, or a class for expanded clones, and some rows have none.

j_call | clone_size | d_call | v_call | cdr3_nt | cdr3_aa
TRBJ2-5 | . | TRBD2 | TRBV29-1 | TGCAGCGAACTACTAGCGGGAGGGCCGATAAATCCGAAGACCCAGTACTTC | CSELLAGGPINPKTQYF
TRBJ1-2 | many | . | TRBV6-1 | TGTGCCAGCTCCCCTGGCAGGGGCTATGGCTACACCTTC | CASSPGRGYGYTF
TRBJ1-1 | . | TRBD1 | TRBV5-1 | TGCGCCAGCGCGACCGGGACCTCATCAGGGGGCACTGAAGCTTTCTTT | CASATGTSSGGTEAFF
TRBJ2-2 | few | TRBD2 | TRBV7-3 | TGTGCCAGCAGGAGCGGGAGGGGGACCGGGGAGCTGTTTTTT | CASRSGRGTGELFF
TRBJ2-2 | . | . | TRBV7-2 | TGTGCCAGCAGCACCCACCCCGCGGCCGGGGAGCTGTTTTTT | CASSTHPAAGELFF
TRBJ1-2 | . | . | TRBV19 | TGTGCCAGTAGTATTCAGCAGGGAGCCGGCTACACCTTC | CASSIQQGAGYTF
TRBJ2-7 | . | TRBD2 | TRBV7-3 | TGTGCCAGCAGCCCGGGGGGGAGTCCCCGCGGTGAGCAGTACTTC | CASSPGGSPRGEQYF
TRBJ2-2 | . | . | TRBV19 | TGTGCCAGTAGTTTCATCCCTCGGCAGGGCGATCCAGACACCGGGGAGCTGTTTTTT | CASSFIPRQGDPDTGELFF
TRBJ2-5 | . | . | TRBV7-9 | TGTGCCAGCCCACTGGAGACCCAGTACTTC | CASPLETQYF
TRBJ1-5 | . | TRBD1 | TRBV19 | TGTGCCAGTAGTATAGACCGAGGACAGGGTTATAGCAATCAGCCCCAGCATTTT | CASSIDRGQGYSNQPQHF
TRBJ1-2 | few | . | TRBV10-3 | TGTGCCATCAGTGATGGGGCCAGCGATAACTATGGCTACACCTTC | CAISDGASDNYGYTF